These T cell receptor beta chains were read from a single sample in a study of shared clonotypes between healthy human individuals. Clones were sequenced by immunoSEQ multiplex PCR, and TCRdb holds only the in-frame ones, with some missing. The sample records about 2.4 million clones, 93% being singletons. The specimen was naive CD4+ T cells from PBMCs. The receptors stem from a man aged 18 to 30 in good health. Some clones in this sample may be carry-over from other donors' samples. The CDR3 runs from the conserved cysteine through the conserved F or W. Each record gives: J gene, V gene, CDR3 length, D gene, CDR3 DNA, CDR3 protein. A D gene is named only where the DNA matches it firmly.

j_gene: TRBJ2-1
v_gene: TRBV28
len: 15
d_gene: NA
CDR3nt: TGTGCCAGCACCGGGCGGGGCCAGAACTACAATGAGCAGTTCTTC
CDR3aa: CASTGRGQNYNEQFF

j_gene: TRBJ2-1
v_gene: TRBV7-2
len: 17
d_gene: TRBD2
CDR3nt: TGTGCCAGCAGCTTAGCGTCTAGCGGGAGTCCCTACAATGAGCAGTTCTTC
CDR3aa: CASSLASSGSPYNEQFF

j_gene: TRBJ2-7
v_gene: TRBV7-6
len: 14
d_gene: NA
CDR3nt: TGTGCCAGCAGCCGGGGGACGGACTCCTACGAGCAGTACTTC
CDR3aa: CASSRGTDSYEQYF

j_gene: TRBJ2-2
v_gene: TRBV9
len: 16
d_gene: NA
CDR3nt: TGTGCCAGCAGCCCCAGGGGGGGGGCGAACACCGGGGAGCTGTTTTTT
CDR3aa: CASSPRGGANTGELFF

j_gene: TRBJ2-5
v_gene: TRBV5-1
len: 13
d_gene: NA
CDR3nt: TGCGCCAGCAGCTTGGGTGAGGGGGAGACCCAGTACTTC
CDR3aa: CASSLGEGETQYF

j_gene: TRBJ2-7
v_gene: TRBV5-5
len: 15
d_gene: TRBD1
CDR3nt: TGTGCCAGCAGCTTCGGACAGGGGGCGCAGTACGAGCAGTACTTC
CDR3aa: CASSFGQGAQYEQYF

j_gene: TRBJ1-3
v_gene: TRBV11-1
len: 15
d_gene: NA
CDR3nt: TGTGCCAGCAGCTTAAACGGGCGGAAGGGAGACACCATATATTTT
CDR3aa: CASSLNGRKGDTIYF

j_gene: TRBJ2-3
v_gene: TRBV5-4
len: 17
d_gene: TRBD2
CDR3nt: TGTGCCAGCAGCTTGCGGACTAGCCCGATTGTGGTAGATACGCAGTATTTT
CDR3aa: CASSLRTSPIVVDTQYF

j_gene: TRBJ2-1
v_gene: TRBV7-9
len: 16
d_gene: NA
CDR3nt: TGTGCCAGCAGCTCCCCCGGGAACTTCGAAAACAATGAGCAGTTCTTC
CDR3aa: CASSSPGNFENNEQFF

j_gene: TRBJ2-5
v_gene: TRBV6-6
len: 15
d_gene: NA
CDR3nt: TGTGCCAGCATCAAGGGCGTAGAAGCCGTCCAGACCCAGTACTTC
CDR3aa: CASIKGVEAVQTQYF

j_gene: TRBJ2-7
v_gene: TRBV10-2
len: 22
d_gene: TRBD2
CDR3nt: TGCGCCAGCAGTGAGACGCCAAGCCGGGGGACTAGCGGGGTCCCCCTCTCCTACGAGCAGTACTTC
CDR3aa: CASSETPSRGTSGVPLSYEQYF

j_gene: TRBJ2-7
v_gene: TRBV6-6
len: 15
d_gene: NA
CDR3nt: TGTGCCAGCAGTAGGCCGGACGGTAGCTCCTACGAGCAGTACTTC
CDR3aa: CASSRPDGSSYEQYF

j_gene: TRBJ1-2
v_gene: TRBV6-5
len: 15
d_gene: NA
CDR3nt: TGTGCCAGCAGTTACTCGAGTGGGGGGAGCTATGGCTACACCTTC
CDR3aa: CASSYSSGGSYGYTF

j_gene: TRBJ1-5
v_gene: TRBV7-9
len: 17
d_gene: NA
CDR3nt: TGTGCCAGCAGCTCTTACGGGCGGGGGTCAGCTTATCAGCCCCAGCATTTT
CDR3aa: CASSSYGRGSAYQPQHF

j_gene: TRBJ2-7
v_gene: TRBV7-3
len: 15
d_gene: TRBD2
CDR3nt: TGTGCCAGCAGCTTCGGGACTAGCGGGAACCACGAGCAGTACTTC
CDR3aa: CASSFGTSGNHEQYF

j_gene: TRBJ2-7
v_gene: TRBV7-9
len: 14
d_gene: TRBD2
CDR3nt: TGTGCCAGCACCCCGACTAGCGCGAGTCCCGAGCAGTACTTC
CDR3aa: CASTPTSASPEQYF

j_gene: TRBJ2-1
v_gene: TRBV6-5
len: 15
d_gene: TRBD2
CDR3nt: TGTGCCAGCAGGACCCCCGGGACTACCAGCAATGAGCAGTTCTTC
CDR3aa: CASRTPGTTSNEQFF

j_gene: TRBJ1-3
v_gene: TRBV30
len: 11
d_gene: NA
CDR3nt: TGTGCCTGGAGTGTTCGAAACACCATATATTTT
CDR3aa: CAWSVRNTIYF

j_gene: TRBJ1-3
v_gene: TRBV29-1
len: 14
d_gene: NA
CDR3nt: TGCAGCGTTGAAACGGCTTCCCTAGGAAACACCATATATTTT
CDR3aa: CSVETASLGNTIYF

j_gene: TRBJ1-4
v_gene: TRBV5-1
len: 15
d_gene: NA
CDR3nt: TGCGCCAGCAGCCTGGTACAGGGACCCAATGAAAAACTGTTTTTT
CDR3aa: CASSLVQGPNEKLFF

j_gene: TRBJ2-1
v_gene: TRBV9
len: 15
d_gene: NA
CDR3nt: TGTGCCAGCAGCGTTGGGACTTCGTGGTACAATGAGCAGTTCTTC
CDR3aa: CASSVGTSWYNEQFF

j_gene: TRBJ2-5
v_gene: TRBV5-8
len: 13
d_gene: NA
CDR3nt: TGTGCCAGCAGCTTGGTTCCCGAAGGGGACCAGTACTTC
CDR3aa: CASSLVPEGDQYF